This TCR beta chain was sequenced in a study of T cell responses to AZD1222 COVID-19 vaccine. General observations from the study: Among AZD1222 vaccinees, only five to seven were seropositive at baseline. The donor group comprised mostly white British people and more females; the analysis possibly underestimated clonal diversity. Of spike-specific TCRs, nearly half reportedly target regions left unmutated in variants. Two AZD1222 doses significantly raised spike-specific TCR breadth and depth over controls.

Libraries were prepared by immunoSEQ multiplex PCR; TCRdb keeps only in-frame clonotypes and omits some of them. Counted here are under 150,000 clones, 85% to 95% occurring once; the ten biggest clones make up roughly 5.6%. Details on this clone: The antigen is undetermined.

Trimming at V came to 2 bases and at J to 2 bases, leaving 9 bases not matched to a gene. The CDR3 totals 18 residues. The germline V gene encodes CDR1 SGHAT and CDR2 FQNNGV. This chain connects TRBV11-2 to TRBJ2-5, with 12 bases aligning to TRBD2. This material consisted of peripheral blood, taken on day 0 of AZD1222 vaccination. This sequence originates from an adult in good health. The CDR3 reads CASSLMLAGGLSQETQYF. The CDR3 coding sequence is TGTGCCAGCAGCTTAATGCTAGCGGGGGGGCTTTCTCAAGAGACCCAGTACTTC.